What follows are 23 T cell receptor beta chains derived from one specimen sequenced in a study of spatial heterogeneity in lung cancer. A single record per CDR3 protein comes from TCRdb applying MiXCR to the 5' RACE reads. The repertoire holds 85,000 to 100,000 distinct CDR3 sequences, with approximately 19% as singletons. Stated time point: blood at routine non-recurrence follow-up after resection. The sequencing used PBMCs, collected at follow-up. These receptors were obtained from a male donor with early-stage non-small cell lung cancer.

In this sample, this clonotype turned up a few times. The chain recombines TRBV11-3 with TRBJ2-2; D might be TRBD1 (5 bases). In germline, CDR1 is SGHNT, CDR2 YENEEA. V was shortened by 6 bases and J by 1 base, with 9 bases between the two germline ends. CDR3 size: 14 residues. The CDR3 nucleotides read TGTGCCAGCAGTAAAGGGGAGAACACCGGGGAGCTGTTTTTT. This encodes CASSKGENTGELFF.

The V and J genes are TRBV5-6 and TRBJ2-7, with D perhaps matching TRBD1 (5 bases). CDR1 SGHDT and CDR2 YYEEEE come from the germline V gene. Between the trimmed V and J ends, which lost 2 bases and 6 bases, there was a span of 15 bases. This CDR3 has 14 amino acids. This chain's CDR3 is CASSFEQAVSEQYV. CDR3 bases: TGTGCCAGCAGCTTCGAACAGGCGGTTAGCGAGCAGTACGTC.

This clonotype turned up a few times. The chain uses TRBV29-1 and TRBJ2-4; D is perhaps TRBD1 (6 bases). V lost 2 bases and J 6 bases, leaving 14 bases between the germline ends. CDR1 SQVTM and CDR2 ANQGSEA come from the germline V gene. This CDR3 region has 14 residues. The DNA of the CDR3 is TGCAGCGTTGAAACGCAGGGCAGGGGAAACATTCAGTACTTC. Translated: CSVETQGRGNIQYF.

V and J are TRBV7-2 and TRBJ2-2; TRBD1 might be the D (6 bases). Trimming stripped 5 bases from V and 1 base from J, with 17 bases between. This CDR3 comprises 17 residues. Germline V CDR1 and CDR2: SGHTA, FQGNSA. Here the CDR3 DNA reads TGTGCCAGCAGCCCCCTCGTGTCGACAGGGAACACCGGGGAGCTGTTTTTT. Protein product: CASSPLVSTGNTGELFF. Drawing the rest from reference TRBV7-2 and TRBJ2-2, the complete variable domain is GAGVSQSPSNKVTEKGKDVELRCDPISGHTALYWYRQSLGQGLEFLIYFQGNSAPDKSGLPSDRFSAERTGGSVSTLTIQRTQQEDSAVYLCASSPLVSTGNTGELFFGEGSRLTVL.

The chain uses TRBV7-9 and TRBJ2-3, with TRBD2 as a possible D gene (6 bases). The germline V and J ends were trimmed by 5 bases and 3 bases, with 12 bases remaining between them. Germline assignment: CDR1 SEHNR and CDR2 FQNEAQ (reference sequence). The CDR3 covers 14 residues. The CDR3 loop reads CASSPQGGTDTQYF. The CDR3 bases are TGTGCCAGCAGCCCCCAGGGAGGAACAGATACGCAGTATTTT.

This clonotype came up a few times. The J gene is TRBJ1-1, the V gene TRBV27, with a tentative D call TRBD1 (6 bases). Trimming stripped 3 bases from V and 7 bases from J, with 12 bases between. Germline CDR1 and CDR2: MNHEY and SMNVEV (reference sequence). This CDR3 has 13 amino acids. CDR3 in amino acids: CASSFLSQGEAFF. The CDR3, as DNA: TGTGCCAGCAGTTTCCTCTCACAGGGTGAAGCTTTCTTT.

Here the CDR3 DNA reads TGTGCCAGCAGTTTCTCGGGGGACACTGAAGCTTTCTTT. As protein: CASSFSGDTEAFF. The chain recombines TRBV12-3 or TRBV12-4 with TRBJ1-1, with D possibly TRBD1 on 5 matching bases. CDR3 length: 13 residues. V was cut by 3 bases and J by 3 bases, with 8 bases left in between.

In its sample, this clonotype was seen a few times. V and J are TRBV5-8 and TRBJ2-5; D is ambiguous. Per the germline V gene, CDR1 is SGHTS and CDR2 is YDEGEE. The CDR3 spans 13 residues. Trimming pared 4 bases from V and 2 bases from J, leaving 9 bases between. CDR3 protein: CASSQDLQETQYF. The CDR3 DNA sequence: TGTGCCAGCAGCCAGGACCTTCAAGAGACCCAGTACTTC.

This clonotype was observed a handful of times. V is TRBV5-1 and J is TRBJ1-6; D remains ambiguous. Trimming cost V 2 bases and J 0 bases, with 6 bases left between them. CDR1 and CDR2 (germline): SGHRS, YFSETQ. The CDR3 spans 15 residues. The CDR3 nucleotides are TGCGCCAGCAGCTTACAAAGCTCCTATAATTCACCCCTCCACTTT. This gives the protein CASSLQSSYNSPLHF.

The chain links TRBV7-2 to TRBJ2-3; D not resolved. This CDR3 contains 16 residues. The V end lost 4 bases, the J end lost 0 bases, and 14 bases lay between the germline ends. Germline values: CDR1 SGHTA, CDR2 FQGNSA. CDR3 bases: TGTGCCAGCAGCTATAACCAGAGAACTAGCACAGATACGCAGTATTTT. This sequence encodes CASSYNQRTSTDTQYF.

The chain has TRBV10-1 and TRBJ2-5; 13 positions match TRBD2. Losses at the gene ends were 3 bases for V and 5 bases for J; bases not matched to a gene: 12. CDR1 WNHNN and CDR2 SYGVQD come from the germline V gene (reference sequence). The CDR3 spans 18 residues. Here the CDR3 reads CASSERPGTSGIAETQYF. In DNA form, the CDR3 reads TGCGCCAGCAGTGAACGCCCCGGGACTAGCGGGATCGCGGAGACCCAGTACTTC.

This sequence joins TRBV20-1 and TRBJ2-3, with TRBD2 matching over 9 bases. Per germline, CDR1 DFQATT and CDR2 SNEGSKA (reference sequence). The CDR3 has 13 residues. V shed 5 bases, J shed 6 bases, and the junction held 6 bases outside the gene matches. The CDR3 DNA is TGCAGTGCTGGTAGCGGGAGCCTCGATACGCAGTATTTT. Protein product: CSAGSGSLDTQYF.

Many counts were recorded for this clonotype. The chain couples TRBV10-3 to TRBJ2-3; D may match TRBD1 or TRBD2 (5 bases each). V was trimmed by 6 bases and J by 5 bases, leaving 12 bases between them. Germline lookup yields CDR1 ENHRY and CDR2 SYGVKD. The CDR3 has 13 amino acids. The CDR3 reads CAISGDTGDTQYF. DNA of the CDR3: TGTGCCATCAGCGGGGATACAGGAGATACGCAGTATTTT.

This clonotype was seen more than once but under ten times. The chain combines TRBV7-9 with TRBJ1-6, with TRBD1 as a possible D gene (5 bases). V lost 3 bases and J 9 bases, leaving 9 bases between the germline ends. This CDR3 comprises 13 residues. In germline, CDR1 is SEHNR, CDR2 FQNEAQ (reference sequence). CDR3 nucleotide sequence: TGTGCCAGCAGCTTGACAGTTAGTTCACCCCTCCACTTT. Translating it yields CASSLTVSSPLHF.

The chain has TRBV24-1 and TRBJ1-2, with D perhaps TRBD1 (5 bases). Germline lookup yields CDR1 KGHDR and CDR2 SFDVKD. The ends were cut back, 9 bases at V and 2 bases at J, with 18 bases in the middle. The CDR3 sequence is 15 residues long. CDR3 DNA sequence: TGTGCCACCTCGAAGGGCGGGGGATCGAACTATGGCTACACCTTC. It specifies CATSKGGGSNYGYTF.

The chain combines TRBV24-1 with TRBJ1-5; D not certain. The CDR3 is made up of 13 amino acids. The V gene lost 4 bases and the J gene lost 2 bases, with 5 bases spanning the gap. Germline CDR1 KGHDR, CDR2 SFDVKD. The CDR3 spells CATSEKGNQPQHF. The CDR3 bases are TGTGCCACCAGTGAGAAAGGCAATCAGCCCCAGCATTTT.

The CDR3 nucleotides are TGCAGTGCTAGAGACCCAGCTAGCGGGGCCTACGAGCAGTACTTC. Encoded protein: CSARDPASGAYEQYF. The chain couples TRBV20-1 to TRBJ2-7, with TRBD2 identical over 9 bases. CDR1 and CDR2 from the germline V gene are DFQATT and SNEGSKA (reference sequence). After removal of 0 bases from V and 2 bases from J, the junction contained 5 bases not matched to a gene. CDR3 length: 15 amino acids.

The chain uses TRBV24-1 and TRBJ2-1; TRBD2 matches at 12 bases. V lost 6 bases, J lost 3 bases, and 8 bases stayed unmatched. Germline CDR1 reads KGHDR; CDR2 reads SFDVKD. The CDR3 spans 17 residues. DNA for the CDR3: TGTGCCACCAGTTCCGCTAGCGGGGGGGCTAACTACAATGAGCAGTTCTTC. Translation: CATSSASGGANYNEQFF.

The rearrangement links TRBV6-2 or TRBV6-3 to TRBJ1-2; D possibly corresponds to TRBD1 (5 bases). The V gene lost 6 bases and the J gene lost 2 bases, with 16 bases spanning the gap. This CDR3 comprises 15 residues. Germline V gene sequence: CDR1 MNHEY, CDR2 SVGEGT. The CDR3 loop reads CASSKSRGMNYGYTF. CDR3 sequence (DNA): TGTGCCAGCAGCAAAAGCCGGGGGATGAACTATGGCTACACCTTC.

The CDR3 protein is CASSVVAGETYEQYF. The CDR3 DNA is TGTGCCAGTAGTGTTGTAGCGGGAGAAACCTACGAGCAGTACTTC. The chain has TRBV19 and TRBJ2-7; TRBD2 matches 9 bases. This CDR3 spans 15 amino acids. The trim removed 5 bases at V and 2 bases at J, leaving 7 bases unmatched. Per germline, CDR1 LNHDA and CDR2 SQIVND (reference sequence).

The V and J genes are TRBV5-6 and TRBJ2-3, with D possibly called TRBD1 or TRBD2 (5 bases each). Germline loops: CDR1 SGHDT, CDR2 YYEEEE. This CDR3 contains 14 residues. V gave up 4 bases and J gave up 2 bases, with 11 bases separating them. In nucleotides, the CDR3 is TGTGCCAGCAGCGAGGGACGGACCACAGATACGCAGTATTTT. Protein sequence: CASSEGRTTDTQYF.

This CDR3 reads CASSEQGQNIQYF. The CDR3 DNA reads TGTGCCAGCAGCGAACAGGGGCAAAACATTCAGTACTTC. V and J are TRBV9 and TRBJ2-4, with 7 nucleotides matching TRBD1. The V gene end was trimmed by 3 bases and the J gene end by 5 bases; junction bases not matched to a gene: 2. The CDR3 is 13 residues long. Germline V gene lookup returns CDR1 SGDLS and CDR2 YYNGEE.

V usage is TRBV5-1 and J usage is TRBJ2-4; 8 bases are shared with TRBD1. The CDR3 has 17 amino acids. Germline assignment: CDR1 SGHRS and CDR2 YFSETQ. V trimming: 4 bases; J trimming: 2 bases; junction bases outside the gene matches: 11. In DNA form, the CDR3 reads TGCGCCAGCAGCCAGGGACAGGCCCCATTTTCCAAAAACATTCAGTACTTC. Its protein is CASSQGQAPFSKNIQYF. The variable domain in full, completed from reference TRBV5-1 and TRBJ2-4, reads KAGVTQTPRYLIKTRGQQVTLSCSPISGHRSVSWYQQTPGQGLQFLFEYFSETQRNKGNFPGRFSGRQFSNSRSEMNVSTLELGDSALYLCASSQGQAPFSKNIQYFGAGTRLSVL.